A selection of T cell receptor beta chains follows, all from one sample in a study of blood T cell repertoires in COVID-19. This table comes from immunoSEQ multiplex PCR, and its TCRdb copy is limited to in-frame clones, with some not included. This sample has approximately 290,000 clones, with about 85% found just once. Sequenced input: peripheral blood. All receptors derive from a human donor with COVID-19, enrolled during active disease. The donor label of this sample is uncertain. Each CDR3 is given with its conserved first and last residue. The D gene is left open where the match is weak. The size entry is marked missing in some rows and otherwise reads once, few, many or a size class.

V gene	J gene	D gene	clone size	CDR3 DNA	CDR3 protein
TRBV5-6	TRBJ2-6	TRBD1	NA	TGTGCCAGCAGCCAGCCCGGGACAGGGAGAGCTGGGGCCAACGTCCTGACTTTC	CASSQPGTGRAGANVLTF
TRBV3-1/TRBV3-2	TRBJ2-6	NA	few	TGTGCCAGCAGCCAAGATGCAGCTGGGGCCAACGTCCTGACTTTC	CASSQDAAGANVLTF
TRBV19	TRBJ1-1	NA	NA	TGTGCCAGTAGTATGGCAGGGATGAACACTGAAGCTTTCTTT	CASSMAGMNTEAFF
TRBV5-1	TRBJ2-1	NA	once	TGCGCCAGCAGCCCTCTAGGGGGAGCCTCAAATGAGCAGTTCTTC	CASSPLGGASNEQFF
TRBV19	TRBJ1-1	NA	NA	TGTGCCAGTAGTTTGGGGGGACTTATGAACACTGAAGCTTTCTTT	CASSLGGLMNTEAFF
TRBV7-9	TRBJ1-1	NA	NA	TGTGCCAGCAGCTTAGCACAGGAGGGCGAAGCTTTCTTT	CASSLAQEGEAFF
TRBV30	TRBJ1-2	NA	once	TGTGCCTGGAGTGTACGGCCACAGCCCAATAACTATGGCTACACCTTC	CAWSVRPQPNNYGYTF
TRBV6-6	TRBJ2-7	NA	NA	TGTGCCAGCAGTCTGACGGCCCCGGGGGTCGGCGAGCAGTACTTC	CASSLTAPGVGEQYF
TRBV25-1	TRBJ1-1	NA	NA	TGTGCCAGCAGTGACAACCAGCGTTTTCGGAGCACTGAAGCTTTCTTT	CASSDNQRFRSTEAFF
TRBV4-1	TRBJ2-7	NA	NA	TGCGCCAGCAGCCAAGGCCAGGGTTTCTCCTACGAGCAGTACTTC	CASSQGQGFSYEQYF
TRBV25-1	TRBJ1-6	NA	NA	TGTGCCAGCAGTGAATTTGGGGCTCGTTCACCCCTCCACTTT	CASSEFGARSPLHF
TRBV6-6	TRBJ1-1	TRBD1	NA	TGTGCCAGCAGACCCCCTGGGACAGGGAACACTGAAGCTTTCTTT	CASRPPGTGNTEAFF
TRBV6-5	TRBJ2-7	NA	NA	TGTGCCAGCAGTTCAAGACAGCCTCCCTACGAGCAGTACTTC	CASSSRQPPYEQYF
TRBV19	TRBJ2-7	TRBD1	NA	TGTGCCAGTAGTCTCCAACGACAGGGGGCTGCTAACCCCTACGAGCAGTACTTC	CASSLQRQGAANPYEQYF
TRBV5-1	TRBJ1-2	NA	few	TGCGCCAGCAGCTTGGCCGCGAGGGGTAGGTTGTCGGACAGACCTAACTATGGCTACACCTTC	CASSLAARGRLSDRPNYGYTF
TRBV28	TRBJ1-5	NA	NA	TGTGCCAGCAGACCTCCGGGCCACACTCGGAGGCAGCCCCAGCATTTT	CASRPPGHTRRQPQHF
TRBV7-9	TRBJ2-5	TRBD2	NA	TGTGCCAGCAGCTTAGTACTAGCGGGAGCATGGGGGGAGACCCAGTACTTC	CASSLVLAGAWGETQYF
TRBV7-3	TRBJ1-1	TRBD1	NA	TGTGCCAGCAGCTGGGCAGGGGGAGAGAACACTGAAGCTTTCTTT	CASSWAGGENTEAFF
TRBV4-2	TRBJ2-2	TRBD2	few	TGTGCCAGCAGCCATTCCCCCGGGAGGGCGCGGAACACCGGGGAGCTGTTTTTT	CASSHSPGRARNTGELFF
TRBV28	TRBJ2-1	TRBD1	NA	TGTGCCAGCAGCGTCGCCGGGACAGGGGGCGCGTACAATGAGCAGTTCTTC	CASSVAGTGGAYNEQFF
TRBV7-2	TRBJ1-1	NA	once	TGTGCCAGCAGTCATAGAGGTGGAGCAGGGCGCGGGAGGGGCACTGAAGCTTTCTTT	CASSHRGGAGRGRGTEAFF
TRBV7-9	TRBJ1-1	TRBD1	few	TGTGCCAGCAAGGGACAGGGTGTCGCTGAAGCTTTCTTT	CASKGQGVAEAFF
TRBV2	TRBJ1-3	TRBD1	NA	TGTGCCAGCCGAAAACAACCGGGACAGGGCTTCGGAAACACCATATATTTT	CASRKQPGQGFGNTIYF
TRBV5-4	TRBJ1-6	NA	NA	TGTGCCAGCAGCTTGGACGGAGGGAGCTCCTATAATTCACCCCTCCACTTT	CASSLDGGSSYNSPLHF
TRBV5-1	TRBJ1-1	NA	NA	TGCGCCAGCAGCCGGGCTCAGGGGTCTGTCACTGAAGCTTTCTTT	CASSRAQGSVTEAFF
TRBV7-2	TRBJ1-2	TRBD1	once	TGTGCCAGCAGCCCTCCGGGACAGAGAAGGGTTCCCTATGGCTACACCTTC	CASSPPGQRRVPYGYTF
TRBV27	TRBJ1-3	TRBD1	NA	TGTGCCAGCAGTTTGTCGGGACAGGGACGAAACACCATATATTTT	CASSLSGQGRNTIYF
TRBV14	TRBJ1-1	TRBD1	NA	TGTGCCAGCAGCCCCGGAACCCCGACAGGGGGGGACACTGAAGCTTTCTTT	CASSPGTPTGGDTEAFF
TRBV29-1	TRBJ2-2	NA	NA	TGCAGCGTATCAGGGCGGGGCCCCGCGAACACCGGGGAGCTGTTTTTT	CSVSGRGPANTGELFF
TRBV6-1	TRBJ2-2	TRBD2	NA	TGTGCCAGCAGTGATCCGGGACTAGCGGACAACACCGGGGAGCTGTTTTTT	CASSDPGLADNTGELFF
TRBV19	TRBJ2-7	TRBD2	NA	TGTGCCAGTAGTATAGCGGGAGGGCCCTACGAGCAGTACTTC	CASSIAGGPYEQYF
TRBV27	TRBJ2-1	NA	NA	TGTGCCAGCAGTTTGAGGGCCCTCTACAATGAGCAGTTCTTC	CASSLRALYNEQFF
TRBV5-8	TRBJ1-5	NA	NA	TGTGCCAGCAACGAAGGACACTTAAGTCAGCCCCAGCATTTT	CASNEGHLSQPQHF
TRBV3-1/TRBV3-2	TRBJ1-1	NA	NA	TGTGCCAGCAGCCAATACACGGGGAACACTGAAGCTTTCTTT	CASSQYTGNTEAFF
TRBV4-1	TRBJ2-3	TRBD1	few	TGCGCCAGCAGCCATTATCTTCGGGACAGGGATAAAGATACGCAGTATTTT	CASSHYLRDRDKDTQYF
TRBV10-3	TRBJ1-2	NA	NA	TGTGCCATCAGTGAGACCGGACAGACCTATGGCTACACCTTC	CAISETGQTYGYTF
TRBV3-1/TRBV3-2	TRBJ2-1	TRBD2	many	TGTGCCAGCAGCAAGGGACTAGCGGGAAGAGATGAGCAGTTCTTC	CASSKGLAGRDEQFF
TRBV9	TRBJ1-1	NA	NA	TGTGCCAGCAGCGTAGATCCCGTAACTGAAGCTTTCTTT	CASSVDPVTEAFF
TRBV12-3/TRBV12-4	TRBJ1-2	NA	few	TGTGCCAGCAGTTTATCCCAAGGCTACACCTTC	CASSLSQGYTF
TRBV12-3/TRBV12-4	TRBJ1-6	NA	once	TGTGCCAGCAGATTGGGCATTTCACCCCTCCACTTT	CASRLGISPLHF
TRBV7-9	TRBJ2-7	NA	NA	TGTGCCAGCAGCTCTCTAGCGAACTACTACGAGCAGTACTTC	CASSSLANYYEQYF
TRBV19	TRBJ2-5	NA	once	TGTGCCAGTAGCCCCGACAGAGAATTACAAGAGACCCAGTACTTC	CASSPDRELQETQYF
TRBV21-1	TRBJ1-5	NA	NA	TGTGCCAGCAGCAAAGGAACGGATTCGGAGCAGCCCCAGCATTTT	CASSKGTDSEQPQHF
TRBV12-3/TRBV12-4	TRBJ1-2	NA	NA	TGTGCCAGCAGCCGCTACCGGTATGGCTACACCTTC	CASSRYRYGYTF
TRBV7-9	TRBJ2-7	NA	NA	TGTGCCAGCAGCCCCAACGGACTCCCCCGGATCCACGAGCAGTACTTC	CASSPNGLPRIHEQYF
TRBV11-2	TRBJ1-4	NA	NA	TGTGCCAGCAGCTTAGGTCCGAGCAATGAAAAACTGTTTTTT	CASSLGPSNEKLFF
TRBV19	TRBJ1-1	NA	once	TGTGCCAGTAGTATAATTACAGGGAACACTGAAGCTTTCTTT	CASSIITGNTEAFF
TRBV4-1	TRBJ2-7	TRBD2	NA	TGCGCCAGCAGCCAACCACCTAGCGGGGTCTACGAGCAGTACTTC	CASSQPPSGVYEQYF
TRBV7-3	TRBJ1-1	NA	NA	TGTGCCAGCAGTCCGACACCGAACACTGAAGCTTTCTTT	CASSPTPNTEAFF
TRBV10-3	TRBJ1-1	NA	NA	TGTGCCATCAGGACCGAACCGGAGTACACTGAAGCTTTCTTT	CAIRTEPEYTEAFF
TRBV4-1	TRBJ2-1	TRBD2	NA	TGCGCCAGCAGCCAGGGGGTGGGTAGCGGGAGTTCCAATGAGCAGTTCTTC	CASSQGVGSGSSNEQFF
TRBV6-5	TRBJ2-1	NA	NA	TGTGCCAGCCAGGCCAGCGGAGGGTTCAATGAGCAGTTCTTC	CASQASGGFNEQFF
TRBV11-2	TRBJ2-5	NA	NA	TGTGCCAGCAGCTCTAATTCCATTCGGTCATTGTCGGGGACCCAGTACTTC	CASSSNSIRSLSGTQYF
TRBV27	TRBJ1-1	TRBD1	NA	TGTGCCAGCAGTTCGACAGGGGGGACTGTTGAAGCTTTCTTT	CASSSTGGTVEAFF
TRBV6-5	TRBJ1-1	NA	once	TGTGCCAGCAGTTCCACGGGGGGGTTCGACACTGAAGCTTTCTTT	CASSSTGGFDTEAFF
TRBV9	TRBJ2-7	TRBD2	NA	TGTGCCAGCAGCGCAGAAGGACTAGCGGGCTTCGAGCAGTACTTC	CASSAEGLAGFEQYF
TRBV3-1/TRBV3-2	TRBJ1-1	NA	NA	TGTGCCAGCAGCCAAGGTCCAGGTCTGCAGAACACTGAAGCTTTCTTT	CASSQGPGLQNTEAFF
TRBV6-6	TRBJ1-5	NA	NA	TGTGCCAGCAGTTACGGCAGGGTCGGAAATCAGCCCCAGCATTTT	CASSYGRVGNQPQHF
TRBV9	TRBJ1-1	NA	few	TGTGCCAGCAGCGTAGGCAGGAACACTGAAGCTTTCTTT	CASSVGRNTEAFF